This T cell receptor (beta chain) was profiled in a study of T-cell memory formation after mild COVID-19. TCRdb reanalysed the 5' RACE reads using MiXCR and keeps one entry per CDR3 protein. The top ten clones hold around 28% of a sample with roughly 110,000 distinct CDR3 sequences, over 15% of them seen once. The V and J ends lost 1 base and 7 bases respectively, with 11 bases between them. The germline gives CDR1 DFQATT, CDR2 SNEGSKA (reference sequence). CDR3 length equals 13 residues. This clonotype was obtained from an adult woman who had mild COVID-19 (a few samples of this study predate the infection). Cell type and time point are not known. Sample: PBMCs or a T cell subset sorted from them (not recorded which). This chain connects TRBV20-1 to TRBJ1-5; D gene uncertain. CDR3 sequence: CSARAAIQQPQHF. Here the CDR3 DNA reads TGCAGTGCTAGAGCCGCTATACAGCAGCCCCAGCATTTT.